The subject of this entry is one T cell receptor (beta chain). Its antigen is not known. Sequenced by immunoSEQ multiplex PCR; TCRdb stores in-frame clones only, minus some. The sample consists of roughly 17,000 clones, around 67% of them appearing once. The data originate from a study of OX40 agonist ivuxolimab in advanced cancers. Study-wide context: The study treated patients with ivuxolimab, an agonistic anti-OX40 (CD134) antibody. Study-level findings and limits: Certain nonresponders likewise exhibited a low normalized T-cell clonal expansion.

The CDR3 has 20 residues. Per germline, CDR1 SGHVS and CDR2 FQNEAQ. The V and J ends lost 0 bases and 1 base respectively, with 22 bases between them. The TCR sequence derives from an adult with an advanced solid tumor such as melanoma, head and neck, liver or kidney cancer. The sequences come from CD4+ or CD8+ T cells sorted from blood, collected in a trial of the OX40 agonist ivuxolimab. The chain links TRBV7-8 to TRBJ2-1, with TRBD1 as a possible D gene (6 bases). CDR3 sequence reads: CASSLALAGVISGSYNEQFF. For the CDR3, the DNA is TGTGCCAGCAGCTTAGCGCTGGCAGGGGTTATCTCGGGGTCCTACAATGAGCAGTTCTTC. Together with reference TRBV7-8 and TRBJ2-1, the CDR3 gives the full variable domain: GAGVSQSPRYKVAKRGQDVALRCDPISGHVSLFWYQQALGQGPEFLTYFQNEAQLDKSGLPSDRFFAERPEGSVSTLKIQRTQQEDSAVYLCASSLALAGVISGSYNEQFFGPGTRLTVL.